This TCR beta chain was captured by sequencing in a study of cytomegalovirus exposure and HLA in healthy donors. General study results and limits: According to a subsequent analysis, TCR clusters identified in the first cohort showed a tendency to co-occur across the roughly 130 validation repertoires.

The V segment lost 3 bases and the J segment 2 bases; nucleotides outside the gene matches: 10. The CDR3 consists of 16 residues. Per the germline V gene, CDR1 is LNHDA and CDR2 is SQIVND (reference sequence). Sequencing used immunoSEQ multiplex PCR; TCRdb keeps in-frame clones, though not all of them. The sample includes hundreds of thousands of clones, roughly 85% seen only once; the top ten take around 0.8%. This clone was detected a few times. No antigen is known for it. This TCR was recovered from a woman under 30 in good health and CMV-seronegative. The chain employs TRBV19 and TRBJ2-7; 7 bases agree with TRBD1. The sequencing sample was made of PBMCs. The CDR3 here is CASSIGEGQATYEQYF. CDR3 nucleotides: TGTGCCAGTAGTATTGGAGAAGGACAGGCTACCTACGAGCAGTACTTC.